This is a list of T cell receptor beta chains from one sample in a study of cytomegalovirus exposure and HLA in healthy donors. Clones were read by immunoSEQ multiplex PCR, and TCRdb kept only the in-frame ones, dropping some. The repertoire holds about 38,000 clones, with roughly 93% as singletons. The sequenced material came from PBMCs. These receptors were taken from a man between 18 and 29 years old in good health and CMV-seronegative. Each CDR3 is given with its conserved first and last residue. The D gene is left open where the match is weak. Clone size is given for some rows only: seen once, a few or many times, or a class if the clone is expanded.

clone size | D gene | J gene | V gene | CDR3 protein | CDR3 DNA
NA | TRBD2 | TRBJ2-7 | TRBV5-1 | CASTPSGGYYEQYF | TGCGCCAGCACCCCTAGCGGGGGGTACTACGAGCAGTACTTC
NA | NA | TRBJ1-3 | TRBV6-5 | CASSPRGVENTIYF | TGTGCCAGCAGCCCCAGGGGAGTGGAAAACACCATATATTTT
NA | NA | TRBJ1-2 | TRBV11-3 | CASSLGGGRHGYTF | TGTGCCAGCAGCTTAGGGGGGGGCCGGCATGGCTACACCTTC
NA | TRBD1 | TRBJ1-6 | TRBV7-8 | CASSLSAGGSPLHF | TGTGCCAGCAGCTTGAGTGCAGGGGGGTCACCCCTCCACTTT
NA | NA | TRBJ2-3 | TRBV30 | CAWSPGQRVTDTQYF | TGTGCCTGGAGCCCAGGACAGAGGGTAACAGATACGCAGTATTTT
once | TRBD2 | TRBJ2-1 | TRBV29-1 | CSGATSGASNEQFF | TGCAGCGGAGCGACTAGCGGGGCAAGCAATGAGCAGTTCTTC
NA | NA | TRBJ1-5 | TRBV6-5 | CASRGGTGNQPQHF | TGTGCCAGCAGAGGGGGTACGGGCAATCAGCCCCAGCATTTT
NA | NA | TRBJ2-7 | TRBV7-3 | CASSTQTGSHEQYF | TGTGCCAGCAGCACTCAGACAGGCTCTCACGAGCAGTACTTC
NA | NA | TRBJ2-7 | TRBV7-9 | CASSAGVRGYEQYF | TGTGCCAGCAGCGCAGGGGTCCGAGGCTACGAGCAGTACTTC
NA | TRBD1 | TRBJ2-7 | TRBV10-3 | CAIASGTGTYEQYF | TGTGCCATCGCCTCAGGGACAGGGACCTACGAGCAGTACTTC
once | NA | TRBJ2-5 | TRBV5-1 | CASSLGGQQETQYF | TGCGCCAGCAGCTTGGGCGGGCAGCAAGAGACCCAGTACTTC
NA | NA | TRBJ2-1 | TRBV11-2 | CASSSLVIRDEQFF | TGTGCCAGCAGCTCCTTGGTGATTCGGGATGAGCAGTTCTTC
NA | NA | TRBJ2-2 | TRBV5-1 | CASSQDSGAGELFF | TGCGCCAGCAGCCAGGACTCCGGCGCCGGGGAGCTGTTTTTT
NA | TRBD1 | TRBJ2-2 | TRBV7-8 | CASSPTGTGIPGELFF | TGTGCCAGCAGTCCAACCGGGACAGGGATCCCCGGGGAGCTGTTTTTT
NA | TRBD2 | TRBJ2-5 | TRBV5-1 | CASNRAGGPEETQYF | TGCGCCAGCAATCGCGCGGGGGGGCCTGAAGAGACCCAGTACTTC
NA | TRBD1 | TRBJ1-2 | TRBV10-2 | CASSPTRGMGGYTF | TGCGCCAGCAGCCCGACCAGGGGGATGGGCGGCTACACCTTC
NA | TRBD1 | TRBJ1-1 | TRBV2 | CASSTPGQAKGAFF | TGTGCCAGCAGTACCCCCGGACAGGCCAAGGGAGCTTTCTTT
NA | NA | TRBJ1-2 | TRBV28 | CASRTGLNYGYTF | TGTGCCAGCAGGACGGGACTTAACTATGGCTACACCTTC
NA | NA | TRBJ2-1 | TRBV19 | CASSIPTGYNEQFF | TGTGCCAGTAGTATACCGACAGGCTACAATGAGCAGTTCTTC
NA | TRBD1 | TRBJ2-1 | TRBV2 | CASSATGGIYNEQFF | TGTGCCAGCAGCGCGACAGGGGGGATCTACAATGAGCAGTTCTTC
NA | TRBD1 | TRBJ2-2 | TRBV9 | CASSPTRTGNPYTGELFF | TGTGCCAGCAGCCCTACCCGGACAGGGAACCCTTACACCGGGGAGCTGTTTTTT
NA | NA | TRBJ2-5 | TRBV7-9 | CASSSQPGQKQETQYF | TGTGCCAGCAGCTCGCAGCCCGGACAGAAACAAGAGACCCAGTACTTC
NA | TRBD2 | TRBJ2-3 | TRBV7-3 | CASSSGLDGPSTDTQYF | TGTGCCAGCAGCTCCGGACTAGACGGACCTAGCACAGATACGCAGTATTTT
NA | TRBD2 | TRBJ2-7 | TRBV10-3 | CASEPSGTSYEQYF | TGTGCCAGCGAGCCTAGCGGTACCTCGTACGAGCAGTACTTC
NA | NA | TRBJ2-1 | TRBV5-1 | CASSLLAADEQFF | TGCGCCAGCAGCTTACTAGCCGCCGATGAGCAGTTCTTC
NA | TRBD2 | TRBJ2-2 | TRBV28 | CASSLYASGSTGELFF | TGTGCCAGCAGTTTATACGCTAGCGGGAGCACCGGGGAGCTGTTTTTT
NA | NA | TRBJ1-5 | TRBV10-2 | CASANTRAYNQPQHF | TGCGCCAGCGCTAACACCAGGGCCTACAATCAGCCCCAGCATTTT
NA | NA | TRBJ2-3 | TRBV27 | CASSRDWSADTQYF | TGTGCCAGCAGCCGAGACTGGTCCGCAGATACGCAGTATTTT
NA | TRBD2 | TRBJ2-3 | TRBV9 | CASSVAEREGPDTQYF | TGTGCCAGCAGCGTAGCGGAGCGGGAGGGCCCAGATACGCAGTATTTT
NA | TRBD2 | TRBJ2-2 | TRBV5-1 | CASRLAGTGELFF | TGCGCCAGCAGGTTAGCGGGCACCGGGGAGCTGTTTTTT
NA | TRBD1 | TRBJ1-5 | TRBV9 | CASSTGQGGGQPQHF | TGTGCCAGCAGCACCGGACAGGGGGGCGGTCAGCCCCAGCATTTT
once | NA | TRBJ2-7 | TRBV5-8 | CASSLNWEQYF | TGTGCCAGCAGCTTGAACTGGGAGCAGTACTTC
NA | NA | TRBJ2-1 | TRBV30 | CAWSVRGTGAYNEQFF | TGTGCCTGGAGTGTACGTGGGACGGGGGCCTACAATGAGCAGTTCTTC
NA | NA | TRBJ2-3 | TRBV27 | CASTADGTSTDTQYF | TGTGCCAGCACCGCGGACGGGACTAGCACAGATACGCAGTATTTT
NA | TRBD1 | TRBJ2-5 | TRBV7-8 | CASSSGTGGRETQYF | TGTGCCAGCAGCTCCGGGACAGGGGGCCGGGAGACCCAGTACTTC
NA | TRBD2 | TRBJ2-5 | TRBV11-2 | CASSFGAGERETQYF | TGTGCCAGCAGCTTCGGAGCGGGGGAGAGAGAGACCCAGTACTTC
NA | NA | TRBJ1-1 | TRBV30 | CAWCRGETEAFF | TGTGCCTGGTGCAGGGGTGAGACTGAAGCTTTCTTT
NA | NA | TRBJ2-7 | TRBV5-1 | CASSPTGQIYEQYF | TGCGCCAGCAGCCCCACTGGACAGATTTACGAGCAGTACTTC
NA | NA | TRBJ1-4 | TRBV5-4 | CASQTDSNEKLFF | TGTGCCAGCCAGACAGACTCTAATGAAAAACTGTTTTTT
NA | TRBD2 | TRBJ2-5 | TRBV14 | CASRQSGLAGLETQYF | TGTGCCAGCAGGCAGTCGGGACTAGCGGGGTTGGAGACCCAGTACTTC
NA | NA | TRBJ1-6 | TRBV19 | CASSIGAISYNSPLHF | TGTGCCAGTAGTATTGGGGCAATCTCCTATAATTCACCCCTCCACTTT
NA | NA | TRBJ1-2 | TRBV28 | CASSPPGGAQSNYGYTF | TGTGCCAGCAGTCCTCCCGGCGGGGCTCAGTCTAACTATGGCTACACCTTC